What follows is one T cell receptor beta chain and its context. What it recognizes is unknown. 5'RACE primed from the constant segment yielded TCR alpha and TCR beta cDNA libraries bearing sample barcodes and UMIs. TCRdb re-called the 5' RACE reads with MiXCR, one entry per CDR3 protein. Among 250,000 to 350,000 distinct CDR3 sequences listed, around 15% were seen once. This record comes from a study of T-cell memory formation after mild COVID-19. Background on the study: TCR clustering was largely donor specific. Study-level findings and limits: Those CD4+ clones that contracted were mainly in CM and EM (CD8+ ones in EMRA).

V was cut by 3 bases and J by 6 bases, with 14 bases left in between. Germline-derived CDR1 and CDR2 are SGHRS and YFSETQ. The CDR3 loop spans 14 amino acids. The source is a man aged 18 to 35 who had mild COVID-19 (a few samples of this study predate the infection). Cell type and time point are not known. Sequenced sample: PBMCs or a T cell subset sorted from them (not recorded which). J is TRBJ2-3 and V is TRBV5-1, with D tentatively TRBD2 (6 bases). The CDR3 is CASSSGTARDTQYF. CDR3 bases: TGCGCCAGCAGCTCCGGGACTGCACGGGATACGCAGTATTTT.